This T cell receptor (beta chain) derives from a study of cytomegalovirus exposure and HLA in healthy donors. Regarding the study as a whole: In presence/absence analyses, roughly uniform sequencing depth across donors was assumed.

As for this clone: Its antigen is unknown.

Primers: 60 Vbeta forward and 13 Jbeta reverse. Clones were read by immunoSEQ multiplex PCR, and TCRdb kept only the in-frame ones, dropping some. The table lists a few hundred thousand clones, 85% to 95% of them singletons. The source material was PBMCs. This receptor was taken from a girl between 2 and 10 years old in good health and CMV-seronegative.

The CDR3 DNA reads TGCGCCAGCAGTGTGGGGCAGCAAGCTTTCTTT. Translation gives CASSVGQQAFF. The chain couples TRBV10-2 to TRBJ1-1, with a possible D match to TRBD1 (5 bases). There are 11 residues in the CDR3. The V end was cut by 4 bases, the J end by 9 bases, with 9 bases between. CDR1 and CDR2 from the germline V gene are WSHSY and SAAADI.